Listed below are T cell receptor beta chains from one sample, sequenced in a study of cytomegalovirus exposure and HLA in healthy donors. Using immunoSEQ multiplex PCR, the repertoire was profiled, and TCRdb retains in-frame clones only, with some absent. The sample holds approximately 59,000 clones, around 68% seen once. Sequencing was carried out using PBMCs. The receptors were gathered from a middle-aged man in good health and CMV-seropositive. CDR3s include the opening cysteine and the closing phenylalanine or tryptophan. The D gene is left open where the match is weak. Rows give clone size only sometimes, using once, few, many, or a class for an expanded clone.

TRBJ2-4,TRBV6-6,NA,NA,CASRGTDNIQYF,TGTGCCAGCAGAGGGACTGATAATATTCAGTACTTC
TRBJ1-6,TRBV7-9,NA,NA,CASSFQGWDSPLHF,TGTGCCAGCAGCTTCCAGGGTTGGGATTCACCCCTCCACTTT
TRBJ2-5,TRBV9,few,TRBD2,CASSGGISGGAGETQYF,TGTGCCAGCAGCGGCGGGATTAGCGGGGGGGCCGGGGAGACCCAGTACTTC
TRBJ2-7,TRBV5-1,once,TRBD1,CASRVPGQGPYEQYF,TGCGCCAGCAGGGTACCGGGACAGGGTCCCTACGAGCAGTACTTC
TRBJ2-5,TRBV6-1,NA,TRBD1,CASRNVGGAGETQYF,TGTGCCAGCAGGAACGTAGGGGGCGCGGGAGAGACCCAGTACTTC
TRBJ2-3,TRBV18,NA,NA,CASSLTGDTQYF,TGTGCCAGCTCCCTGACTGGAGATACGCAGTATTTT
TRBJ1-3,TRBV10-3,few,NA,CAISGREQGNTIYF,TGTGCCATCTCGGGCCGGGAGCAAGGAAACACCATATATTTT
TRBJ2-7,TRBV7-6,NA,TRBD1,CASSQGTGTTYEQYF,TGTGCCAGCAGCCAAGGGACAGGGACTACCTACGAGCAGTACTTC
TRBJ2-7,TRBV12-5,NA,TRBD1,CASGYGTGSYEQYF,TGTGCTAGTGGGTACGGGACAGGGAGCTACGAGCAGTACTTC
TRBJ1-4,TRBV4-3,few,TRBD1,CASSQETGGEEKLFF,TGCGCCAGCAGCCAAGAGACAGGGGGGGAAGAAAAACTGTTTTTT
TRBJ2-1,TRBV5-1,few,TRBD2,CASSVSGGSKIEQFF,TGCGCCAGCAGCGTATCTGGCGGGAGTAAGATTGAGCAGTTCTTC
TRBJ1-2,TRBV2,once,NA,CARHSGSYGYTF,TGTGCCAGACACTCAGGTTCCTATGGCTACACCTTC
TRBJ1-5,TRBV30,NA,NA,CAWSADRNQPQHF,TGTGCCTGGAGTGCGGACAGAAATCAGCCCCAGCATTTT
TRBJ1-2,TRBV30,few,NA,CAWSVDLGQLYGYTF,TGTGCCTGGAGTGTCGATCTAGGACAGCTCTATGGCTACACCTTC
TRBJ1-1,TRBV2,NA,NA,CASSEGMDTEAFF,TGTGCCAGCTCTGAGGGAATGGACACTGAAGCTTTCTTT
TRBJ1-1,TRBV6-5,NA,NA,CASSTRQGSNTEAFF,TGTGCCAGCAGTACCCGGCAGGGTTCGAACACTGAAGCTTTCTTT
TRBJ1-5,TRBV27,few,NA,CASRLTPNQPQHF,TGTGCCAGCAGACTAACCCCTAATCAGCCCCAGCATTTT
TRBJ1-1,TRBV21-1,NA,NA,CAGSARRRMNTEAFF,TGTGCCGGCAGCGCGCGGAGGAGGATGAACACTGAAGCTTTCTTT
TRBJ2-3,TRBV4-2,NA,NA,CASSRAGDTQYF,TGTGCCAGCAGCCGCGCCGGAGATACGCAGTATTTT
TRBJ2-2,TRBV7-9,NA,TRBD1,CASSARDRGWNTGELFF,TGTGCCAGCAGCGCTAGGGACAGGGGTTGGAACACCGGGGAGCTGTTTTTT
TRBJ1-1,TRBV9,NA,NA,CASSVDQGQEAFF,TGTGCCAGCAGCGTAGATCAGGGGCAAGAAGCTTTCTTT
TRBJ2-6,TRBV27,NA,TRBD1,CASRPGQGPPGANVLTF,TGTGCCAGCAGGCCGGGACAGGGGCCTCCTGGGGCCAACGTCCTGACTTTC
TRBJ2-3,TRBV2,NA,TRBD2,CASSNWLAGGSSTDTQYF,TGTGCCAGCAGTAACTGGCTAGCGGGAGGGTCTAGCACAGATACGCAGTATTTT
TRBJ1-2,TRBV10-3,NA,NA,CAISDSNYGYTF,TGTGCCATCTCGGACAGCAACTATGGCTACACCTTC
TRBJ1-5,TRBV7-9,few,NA,CASSLGGGKVLPQHF,TGTGCCAGCAGCTTAGGTGGGGGGAAGGTTTTGCCCCAGCATTTT
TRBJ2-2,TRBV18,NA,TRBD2,CASSFQDLAGAVGELFF,TGTGCCAGCTCATTCCAAGACCTAGCGGGAGCAGTCGGGGAGCTGTTTTTT
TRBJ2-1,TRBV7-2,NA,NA,CASSGSLRYNEQFF,TGTGCCAGCAGCGGCTCTTTGAGGTACAATGAGCAGTTCTTC
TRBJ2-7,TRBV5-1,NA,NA,CASSFRGPYEQYF,TGCGCCAGTAGTTTCAGGGGACCCTACGAGCAGTACTTC
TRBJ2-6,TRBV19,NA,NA,CASSRTARGGANVLTF,TGTGCCAGCTCCAGGACCGCGCGGGGTGGGGCCAACGTCCTGACTTTC
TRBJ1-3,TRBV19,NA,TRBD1,CASSPTGAGGNTIYF,TGTGCCAGTAGCCCGACAGGGGCGGGTGGAAACACCATATATTTT
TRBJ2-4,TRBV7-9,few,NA,CASSLARGENIQYF,TGTGCCAGCAGCTTAGCACGGGGAGAAAACATTCAGTACTTC
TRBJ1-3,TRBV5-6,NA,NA,CASSGAEEGNTIYF,TGTGCCAGCAGCGGGGCAGAGGAAGGAAACACCATATATTTT
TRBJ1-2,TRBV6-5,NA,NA,CASSIQVIGYTF,TGTGCCAGCAGTATACAGGTTATTGGCTACACCTTC
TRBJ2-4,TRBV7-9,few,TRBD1,CASSLRGPNSKNIQYF,TGTGCCAGCAGCCTAAGGGGGCCTAACTCCAAAAACATTCAGTACTTC
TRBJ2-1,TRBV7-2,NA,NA,CASSEARAINEQFF,TGTGCCAGCAGCGAGGCTAGAGCAATCAATGAGCAGTTCTTC
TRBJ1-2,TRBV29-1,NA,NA,CSVGLVSDYGYTF,TGCAGCGTTGGTTTAGTTTCGGACTATGGCTACACCTTC
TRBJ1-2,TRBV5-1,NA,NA,CASRGQTGVYGYTF,TGCGCCAGCAGAGGACAGACTGGGGTCTATGGCTACACCTTC
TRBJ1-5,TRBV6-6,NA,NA,CASSSRDTYQPQHF,TGTGCCAGCAGTTCCCGGGACACCTATCAGCCCCAGCATTTT
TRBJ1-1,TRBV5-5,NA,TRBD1,CASSLGGTGRTEAFF,TGTGCCAGCAGCTTGGGGGGGACAGGGCGGACTGAAGCTTTCTTT
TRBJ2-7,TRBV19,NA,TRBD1,CASGLGTGVGEQYF,TGTGCCAGTGGATTGGGGACAGGGGTAGGCGAGCAGTACTTC
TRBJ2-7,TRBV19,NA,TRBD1,CASSIGRGPYEQYF,TGTGCCAGTAGTATCGGCAGGGGGCCGTACGAGCAGTACTTC
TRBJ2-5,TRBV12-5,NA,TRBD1,CASGSTGTGVGETQYF,TGTGCTAGTGGTTCGACCGGGACAGGGGTAGGGGAGACCCAGTACTTC
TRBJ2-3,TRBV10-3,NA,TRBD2,CATVTSGGAADTQYF,TGTGCCACCGTAACTAGCGGGGGGGCTGCAGATACGCAGTATTTT
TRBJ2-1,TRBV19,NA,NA,CASSIDTRGLFNEQFF,TGTGCCAGTAGTATAGACACCCGAGGACTCTTCAATGAGCAGTTCTTC
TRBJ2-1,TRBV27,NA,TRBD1,CASSLRGQYNEQFF,TGTGCCAGCAGTTTGAGGGGGCAGTACAATGAGCAGTTCTTC
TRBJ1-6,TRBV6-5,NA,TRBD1,CASTTDRAYNSPLHF,TGTGCCAGCACCACGGACAGGGCTTATAATTCACCCCTCCACTTT
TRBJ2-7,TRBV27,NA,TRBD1,CASRGTGHGEQYF,TGTGCCAGCAGGGGGACAGGGCACGGCGAGCAGTACTTC
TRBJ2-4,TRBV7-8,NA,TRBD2,CASSFSSGSLKNIQYF,TGTGCCAGCAGCTTTTCTAGCGGGAGCCTGAAAAACATTCAGTACTTC
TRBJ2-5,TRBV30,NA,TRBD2,CAWSLAGALQTQYF,TGTGCCTGGAGTCTAGCGGGGGCCCTTCAGACCCAGTACTTC
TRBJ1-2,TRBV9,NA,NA,CASSVDERAHTF,TGTGCCAGCAGCGTAGATGAGAGGGCCCACACCTTC
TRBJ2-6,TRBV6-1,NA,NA,CASSEEASGANVLTF,TGTGCCAGCAGTGAAGAAGCCTCTGGGGCCAACGTCCTGACTTTC
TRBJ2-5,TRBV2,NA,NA,CASSEARETQYF,TGTGCCAGCAGTGAGGCGCGGGAGACCCAGTACTTC
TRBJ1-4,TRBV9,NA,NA,CASSASAGGKLFF,TGTGCCAGCAGCGCTAGCGCGGGGGGAAAACTGTTTTTT
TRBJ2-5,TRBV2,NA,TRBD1,CASSENRGVETQYF,TGTGCCAGCAGTGAAAACAGGGGGGTAGAGACCCAGTACTTC
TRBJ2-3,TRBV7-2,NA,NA,CASNKGGGSSGADTQYF,TGTGCCAGCAACAAGGGGGGCGGGAGCTCTGGGGCAGATACGCAGTATTTT
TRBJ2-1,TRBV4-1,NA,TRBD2,CASSRRTGAGGLGEQFF,TGCGCCAGCAGCCGACGGACAGGAGCGGGAGGGCTTGGGGAGCAGTTCTTC
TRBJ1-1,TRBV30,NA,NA,CAWSTGGNTEAFF,TGTGCCTGGAGTACCGGAGGGAACACTGAAGCTTTCTTT
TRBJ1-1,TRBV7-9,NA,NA,CASSGGAGTEAFF,TGTGCCAGCAGCGGGGGGGCGGGGACTGAAGCTTTCTTT
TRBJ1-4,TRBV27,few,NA,CASSKQGANEKLFF,TGTGCCAGCTCTAAACAGGGAGCTAATGAAAAACTGTTTTTT